What follows is one T cell receptor beta chain and its context. This clone has a handful of counts. It has no known antigen specificity. No base-level quality is on record; no much larger clone is a single base apart. To prepare the library, the immunoSEQ multiplex PCR assay was applied. The multiplex PCR relied on a mix of 60 forward primers for TCR Vbeta segments and 13 reverse primers for TCR Jbeta segments. Amplification of the CDR3 region of rearranged TCR beta genes was performed with a multiplex PCR assay on genomic DNA. The amplified TCR beta libraries were sequenced on the Illumina HiSeq System as 87-base-pair reads. On the authors' methods: A later analysis counted tens of millions of unique TCR beta chains across the 690 or so repertoires, and roughly 10 million of these chains were shared by at least two donors. A nearest-neighbor algorithm error-corrected the raw reads and collapsed the reads into unique sequences, merging closely related sequences to remove PCR and sequencing errors. V, D and J gene segments were assigned by aligning CDR3 sequences to IMGT reference sequences. For a sequence to be retained, a match of at least six nucleotides was required to both a V gene segment and a J gene segment. A rearrangement counted as productive if the CDR3 had no stop codons and remained in frame with V and J, and every other rearrangement counted as non-productive. CDR3 was defined by IMGT convention, running from the second conserved V-encoded cysteine to the conserved J-encoded phenylalanine. The earlier analysis of more than 450 of the donors excluded sequences that lacked an unambiguous match to a single V gene segment. An earlier analysis of several hundred of the donors called V segments functional above 56.7% productive rearrangements and segregating when the between-donor standard deviation exceeded 5%. A statistical classification framework was built for diagnosing cytomegalovirus status from the catalog of TCR beta chain sequences. In a later analysis, V and J genes were assigned by comparing TCR nucleotide sequences against IMGT/GENE-DB human TR gene sequences. In a later analysis, CDR3 sequences and most-parsimonious VDJ recombination scenarios were assigned using the TCRdist pipeline. In a later analysis, each TCR beta chain was defined by its CDR3 amino acid sequence together with its V-gene family, and reads without a unique V-gene family were excluded. In a later analysis, nearly 600 highly shared, low-generation-probability nucleotide sequences were removed to address suspected cross-contamination and a sequencing artifact. A later analysis calculated a clonal expansion index for each public chain from normalized within-repertoire ranks of inferred template counts. Generation probabilities in a later analysis came from a VDJ recombination model fitted to out-of-frame rearrangements, and those results were checked against IGoR. Hypergeometric tests were used in a later analysis to score TCR-TCR, TCR-HLA and TCR-CMV co-occurrence, with a repertoire-size bias correction applied to the TCR pairs. A later analysis estimated false discovery rates by permuting HLA or CMV assignments 20 times. In a later analysis, co-occurring TCRs were grouped with DBSCAN, and TCRdist sequence similarity was added when clustering was performed within HLA-allele-positive subsets. Co-occurrence clustering excluded repertoires with fewer than 30,000 or more than 120,000 public chains, plus five with anomalous nucleotide sharing. TCRdb obtained this table from immuneACCESS and retained in-frame rearrangements with V and J assigned. These tables miss some clones; where compared with another copy, unresolved V genes account for less than half of the shortfall, and the remainder is unexplained. Clone size and the V and J calls come from that table; the DNA yielded D and trimming. In this sample the table shows 140,000 to 150,000 clones, less than 10% of which occur a single time. 1.5% to 2% of the sample is in the top ten clones.

The germline V gene sets CDR1 to SGHDT and CDR2 to YYEEEE. V is pared back by 2 bases and J by 0 bases, with 14 bases lying between the germline termini. The cysteine opens and the phenylalanine closes a CDR3 of 16 amino acids. The CDR3 DNA has 48 bases and is translated from base 1. The sample comes from a study of cytomegalovirus exposure and HLA in healthy donors (TCRdb year 2017). In the study overall: In an earlier analysis of 587 of the donors, about 270 Gb of sequence data and 100 million or so unique TCR beta sequences from about 190 million T cells were reported. All discovery cohort repertoires had been generated on a single sequencing platform. Because of strong linkage in the cohort, roughly five DR-DQ haplotypes were treated as single units for association and clustering. Both class I and class II loci were covered by HLA typing, at four-digit resolution. The study combined high-throughput TCR immunosequencing, statistical association of individual TCRs with disease status, and machine learning to predict cytomegalovirus infection status. In an earlier analysis of over 550 of the donors, high-throughput TCR beta sequencing was used to judge whether each TCR beta V gene segment behaved as functional or pseudogenic. Donor age, sex, ethnicity and CMV serostatus were compiled alongside the repertoire data. Rather than drawing on any new phenotypic data, the later analysis identified candidate immune exposures from TCR beta sequences and the way those sequences occurred across donors. Typing coverage varied by locus: about 629-640 donors for A, B, C, DRB1 and DQB1; roughly 500 for DQA1; more than 600 for DPA1; roughly 450 for DPB1. In addition to the first cohort of 666 subjects, a separate validation cohort of 120 different subjects was used. An early release that covered several hundred HLA-typed donors contained approximately 290 gigabases of sequencing data and 75 million to 100 million unique TCR sequences. Across 300 to 500 genotyped donors of the cohort, an average of about 240,000 unique TCR beta nucleotide sequences per donor were sequenced, and roughly 18% of those sequences were non-productive. Of the roughly 410 genotyped donors, less than 90% were placed in the genetic ancestry cluster associated with self-reported Caucasian donors. A later genetic analysis took genome-wide SNP genotypes for about 65% of the 666 donors and used that subset as a discovery cohort. The study was designed to test whether signatures of past pathogen exposure could be identified by cataloging public T cell receptors. The study profiled the T cell repertoires of under 850 subjects by immunosequencing and related them to cytomegalovirus serostatus. To study patterns of TCR occurrence, a later analysis re-analyzed previously published TCR beta repertoires from under 750 donors and added high-resolution HLA genotyping. Paper-wide results and their limitations: The sequencing pipeline was judged likely to have produced a cluster of highly shared sequence variants as a technical artifact. A later analysis found that HLA-associated TCR beta chains were more clonally expanded and had lower generation probabilities than equally common non-associated chains. The study gave a list of around 170 TCR beta chains associated with cytomegalovirus. When HLA alleles, especially DR and DQ, strongly co-occurred, TCR associations were difficult to assign to individual alleles. A further reported finding was that TCR beta sequences accurately predicted the HLA-A and HLA-B alleles for most subjects in the first cohort. In vitro tests confirmed that a few of the cytomegalovirus-associated TCR beta chains recognize cytomegalovirus antigens. An association between a missense DCLRE1C variant and V-gene and J-gene trimming of TCR beta chains was found in a later genetic analysis and replicated in an independent cohort. An earlier analysis of approximately 500 of the donors showed that most TCR beta V segments appeared in productive rearrangements either about 87% or about 30% of the time, which broadly matched IMGT annotations. In this cohort, only TCR beta chains were sequenced, and detectable features were limited by the absence of alpha or paired-chain data. A later analysis associated 17,000 or so TCR beta sequences with specific HLA alleles at a false discovery rate of 0.05. According to the authors, the approach could potentially be generalized to other disease states and immunological phenotypes. In a later analysis, most CMV-associated TCR beta chains were found to appear HLA-restricted, with HLA associations seemingly driven largely by CMV exposure. The earlier analysis of some 560 of the donors excluded some 15 rarely observed V segments, including chromosome 9 orphons, because counts were too low. Compared with the roughly 600-donor mean, donors in an Asian-associated ancestry cluster had fewer N-insertions in productive TCRs, according to a later genetic analysis. Linkage disequilibrium might explain the correlated functional status among segregating V segments, but an unknown experimental factor could not be ruled out. For the cohort, immune exposure information was limited to CMV serostatus. The presence/absence analyses assumed that sequencing depth was roughly uniform across donors, and that assumption may not be true. In a later analysis, several top co-occurrence clusters were reported to appear linked to parvovirus B19, influenza, CMV and Epstein-Barr virus. Some IMGT-functional V segments, including TRBV6-2 and TRBV6-3, could not be distinguished by the 87-base-pair reads and were therefore excluded. The classifier was reported to diagnose cytomegalovirus status with high specificity and sensitivity in both the original and validation cohorts. Because HLA typing was missing for some donors at each locus, association tests included only the typed subset. Most TCR sequences were seen in very few donors, while some public TCRs were found in many individuals. According to a later analysis, TCR association rates differed among HLA loci, with DRB1 alleles showing the most associated TCRs and HLA-C alleles showing the fewest.

The cohort consisted of 670 or so healthy bone marrow donors. At the time of sampling, all cohort members were nominally healthy, though unrecorded immune exposures were likely present. The donor was CMV seronegative and was included in the group of 352 seronegative cohort members. Each donor provided a peripheral blood sample, and peripheral blood mononuclear cells were used for TCR beta sequencing. The Qiagen DNeasy Blood Extraction Kit was used to extract genomic DNA from the blood cell samples. Rearrangement joined TRBV5-6 to TRBJ1-1; no D gene call is confident. Sequenced material: PBMCs. The clonotype comes from a man in his fifties in good health and CMV-seronegative. The CDR3 reads CASSLSRGFMNTEAFF. The DNA sequence is given as TGTGCCAGCAGCTTAAGCCGAGGGTTTATGAACACTGAAGCTTTCTTT. Outside the CDR3, residues come from the reference TRBV5-6 and TRBJ1-1 proteins, so the full variable domain is: DAGVTQSPTHLIKTRGQQVTLRCSPKSGHDTVSWYQQALGQGPQFIFQYYEEEERQRGNFPDRFSGHQFPNYSSELNVNALLLGDSALYLCASSLSRGFMNTEAFFGQGTRLTVV.